What follows are 3 T cell receptor beta chains derived from one specimen sequenced in a study of blood T cell repertoires in COVID-19. The table came from immunoSEQ multiplex PCR; TCRdb's copy has only in-frame clones and leaves some out. The table shows under 250,000 clones, with 70% to 90% occurring only once. Sequenced sample: peripheral blood. The receptors derive from a woman in her thirties with COVID-19, enrolled during active disease.

The chain couples TRBV19 to TRBJ2-7, with TRBD1 identical over 11 bases. The ends lost 5 bases at V and 6 bases at J; junction bases unmatched: 6. Germline CDR1 reads LNHDA; CDR2 reads SQIVND (reference sequence). The CDR3 has 14 residues. The CDR3 DNA is TGTGCCAGTAGTTCTTGGACAGGGGGCTCCGAGCAGTACTTC. This translates into CASSSWTGGSEQYF.

The V and J genes are TRBV27 and TRBJ1-5; D is perhaps TRBD1 (5 bases). CDR3 length: 16 residues. The germline V and J ends were trimmed by 1 base and 2 bases, with 12 bases remaining between them. Germline CDR1 reads MNHEY; CDR2 reads SMNVEV (reference sequence). The DNA for the CDR3 is TGTGCCAGCAGTTTATTGTCAGAAGGGGGCAATCAGCCCCAGCATTTT. Its protein is CASSLLSEGGNQPQHF.

The rearrangement joins TRBV24-1 to TRBJ2-7, with 7 positions matching TRBD1. Germline CDR1 reads KGHDR; CDR2 reads SFDVKD. Trimming took 4 bases from V and 4 from J; bases not matched to a gene: 6. This CDR3 is built from 14 residues. The CDR3 DNA reads as TGTGCCACCAGTGACCCGAGACAGGGATACGAGCAGTACTTC. Protein sequence: CATSDPRQGYEQYF.